These 27 T cell receptor beta chains were sequenced from one sample in a study of high-grade serous ovarian cancer treatment subgroups. Tumor tissue was taken before any definitive surgery or chemotherapy was given. Libraries were prepared by immunoSEQ multiplex PCR; TCRdb keeps only in-frame clonotypes and omits some of them. The table lists more than 9,500 clones, roughly 85% of them singletons, with around 3% in the top ten. The specimen was tumor tissue. The source is a human donor with high-grade serous ovarian cancer.

The chain links TRBV18 to TRBJ2-3, with D maybe TRBD2 (6 bases). Trimming left V 5 bases short and J 4 bases short, with 13 bases between. CDR1 and CDR2 from the germline V gene are KGHSH and LQKENI. The CDR3 extends over 14 amino acids. CDR3 residues: CASSAPLAADTQYF. DNA for the CDR3: TGTGCCAGCTCAGCCCCACTAGCCGCAGATACGCAGTATTTT.

The chain recombines TRBV19 with TRBJ2-2; D uncertain. The V gene's germline CDR1 is LNHDA and CDR2 SQIVND (reference sequence). Trimming pared 7 bases from V and 1 base from J, leaving 13 bases between. The CDR3 covers 15 residues. The CDR3 is CASTPESWNTGELFF. DNA of the CDR3: TGTGCCAGTACCCCGGAATCCTGGAACACCGGGGAGCTGTTTTTT.

The chain recombines TRBV14 with TRBJ1-4; tentatively, D is TRBD1 (5 bases). Germline values: CDR1 SGHDN, CDR2 FVKESK. This CDR3 region has 14 residues. V was trimmed by 5 bases and J by 7 bases, leaving 14 bases between them. In nucleotides, the CDR3 is TGTGCCAGCAGCGTAAGGGTGGGGCCTGAAAAACTGTTTTTT. The encoded protein is CASSVRVGPEKLFF.

The table lists this clone with a count of one. The rearrangement links TRBV15 to TRBJ2-7; 8 bases agree with TRBD1. The CDR3 is made up of 14 amino acids. The germline gives CDR1 LNHNV, CDR2 YYDKDF (reference sequence). The V segment lost 0 bases and the J segment 2 bases; nucleotides outside the gene matches: 0. CDR3 in DNA: TGTGCCACCAGCAGAGACAGGGGGCCCTACGAGCAGTACTTC. Its translation is CATSRDRGPYEQYF.

The chain recombines TRBV2 with TRBJ2-6, with no clear D. The germline gives CDR1 SNHLY, CDR2 FYNNEI. The CDR3 runs to 16 residues. The ends were cut back, 0 bases at V and 2 bases at J, with 8 bases in the middle. This chain's CDR3 is CASSEAGNPGANVLTF. For the CDR3, the DNA is TGTGCCAGCAGTGAAGCTGGGAACCCTGGGGCCAACGTCCTGACTTTC.

The J gene is TRBJ2-5, the V gene TRBV6-4, with a possible D match to TRBD2 (7 bases). V shed 8 bases and J shed 4 bases, with 17 bases lying between them. There are 14 residues in the CDR3. Germline CDR1 MRHNA, CDR2 SNTAGT. The CDR3 sequence is CASVTGGRGETQYF. The CDR3 DNA sequence: TGTGCCAGCGTGACGGGGGGCCGGGGAGAGACCCAGTACTTC.

The genes are TRBV10-3 and TRBJ2-1; 7 nucleotides match TRBD1. The CDR3 loop spans 15 amino acids. J was trimmed by 7 bases and V by 0 bases; bases with no gene match: 6. CDR1 ENHRY and CDR2 SYGVKD come from the germline V gene. CDR3 bases: TGTGCCATCAGTGAGTCGACGGGACAGATTAATGAGCAGTTCTTC. Translation gives CAISESTGQINEQFF.

The genes are TRBV7-2 and TRBJ2-5, with D uncertain. The tail of the sequence fits TRBJ2-7 better, so the J call may be wrong. The germline CDR1 and CDR2 sequences are SGHTA and FQGNSA. The CDR3 covers 14 residues. For the CDR3, the DNA is TGTGCCAGCAGCTTAGCGCAAAACCGCTACGAGCAGTACTTC. It is translated as CASSLAQNRYEQYF.

The chain has TRBV30 and TRBJ1-5; D gene ambiguous. This CDR3 comprises 13 residues. CDR1 is GTSNPN and CDR2 is SVGIG in the germline V gene (reference sequence). V lost 3 bases, J lost 5 bases, and 11 bases lay in between. This CDR3 reads CAWSQEGDQPQHF. The CDR3 coding sequence is TGTGCCTGGAGCCAGGAGGGTGATCAGCCCCAGCATTTT. The variable domain in full, completed from reference TRBV30 and TRBJ1-5, reads SQTIHQWPATLVQPVGSPLSLECTVEGTSNPNLYWYRQAAGRGLQLLFYSVGIGQISSEVPQNLSASRPQDRQFILSSKKLLLSDSGFYLCAWSQEGDQPQHFGDGTRLSIL.

Comments on this clone: The junction departs from germline at one end; a sequencing error may be responsible. The V call is TRBV5-1, the J call TRBJ1-4; maybe TRBD1 (5 bases). The CDR3 runs 14 residues. CDR1 SGHRS and CDR2 YFSETQ come from the germline V gene. The CDR3 bases are TGCGCCAGCAGCTTAGGTGGGGGAGACGAAAAACTGCTTTTT. Translation: CASSLGGGDEKLLF.

V gene TRBV7-8 combines with J gene TRBJ2-5; 7 positions match TRBD2. V lost 2 bases and J lost 5; bases outside the gene matches: 14. The CDR3 is 17 amino acids. The germline gives CDR1 SGHVS, CDR2 FQNEAQ. The DNA of the CDR3 is TGTGCCAGCAGCTTATTGGGGGGAGGGGCTAGTACGGAGACCCAGTACTTC. Translation gives CASSLLGGGASTETQYF.

The CDR3 reads CASSLDGTGGTDTQYF. The CDR3 coding sequence is TGCGCCAGCAGCCTCGACGGGACAGGGGGTACAGATACGCAGTATTTT. The chain uses TRBV4-1 and TRBJ2-3, with TRBD1 matching over 11 bases. Germline CDR1 is MGHRA and CDR2 is YSYEKL. The ends lost 4 bases at V and 3 bases at J; junction bases unmatched: 6. CDR3 length equals 16 residues.

The CDR3 spells CASSKPTAGGLGDTQYF. The CDR3 nucleotides are TGTGCCAGCAGTAAGCCGACGGCGGGGGGCCTCGGGGATACGCAGTATTTT. The chain recombines TRBV2 with TRBJ2-3, with 8 positions matching TRBD2. Germline loops: CDR1 SNHLY, CDR2 FYNNEI. The CDR3 is made up of 17 amino acids. With 5 bases clipped from V and 6 bases from J, the junction kept 16 bases outside the gene matches.

This chain joins TRBV5-1 and TRBJ1-1; D is unclear. Per germline, CDR1 SGHRS and CDR2 YFSETQ. There are 14 residues in the CDR3. V lost 0 bases and J 1 base, leaving 7 bases between the germline ends. DNA of the CDR3: TGCGCCAGCAGCTTGGTTCTCCAGAACACTGAAGCTTTCTTT. This translates into CASSLVLQNTEAFF.

This clone came up a few times. The rearrangement links TRBV15 to TRBJ1-5; 7 positions agree with TRBD1. This CDR3 contains 14 residues. Germline-derived CDR1 and CDR2 are LNHNV and YYDKDF (reference sequence). V lost 2 bases and J lost 11; bases outside the gene matches: 9. CDR3 nucleotide sequence: TGTGCCACCAGCAGAATGGGGGACAGATTGGCCCAGCATTTT. Residues: CATSRMGDRLAQHF. Using reference TRBV15 and TRBJ1-5 for the parts outside the CDR3, the full variable domain is DAMVIQNPRYQVTQFGKPVTLSCSQTLNHNVMYWYQQKSSQAPKLLFHYYDKDFNNEADTPDNFQSRRPNTSFCFLDIRSPGLGDTAMYLCATSRMGDRLAQHFGDGTRLSIL.

This chain links TRBV12-2 with TRBJ2-6; the table's D call TRBD2 went unverified against the DNA. TRBV12-2 is an annotated pseudogene. The CDR3 runs 15 residues. CDR3 nucleotide sequence: TGTGCAAGTCGGGGACTCAGCTCTGGGGCCAACGTCCTGACTTTC. This codes for CASRGLSSGANVLTF.

To note about this clone: An end of the junction differs from the germline gene, which may be a read error. This sample includes further DNA sequences coding for the same CDR3. CDR3 sequence reads: CASSLGDLIHEQYF. DNA for the CDR3: TGTGCCAGCAGCTTGGGGGACCTCATACATGAGCAATACTTC. The gene calls are TRBV5-4 and TRBJ2-7; D may be TRBD1 or TRBD2 (5 bases each). The CDR3 consists of 14 residues. Per the germline V gene, CDR1 is SGHNT and CDR2 is YYREEE (reference sequence).

The chain links TRBV10-1 to TRBJ2-7, with 9 bases matching TRBD1. Germline lookup yields CDR1 WNHNN and CDR2 SYGVQD (reference sequence). V lost 5 bases to trimming and J lost 3 bases; unmatched junction nucleotides: 11. CDR3 length: 16 amino acids. The DNA for the CDR3 is TGCGCCAGCAGTATTCAGACCGGGACAGGGCGCTACGAGCAGTACTTC. This translates into CASSIQTGTGRYEQYF.

The sample holds one count of this clone. The chain combines TRBV19 with TRBJ1-1; the D gene is possibly TRBD1 (5 bases). Germline CDR1 reads LNHDA; CDR2 reads SQIVND (reference sequence). The length of the CDR3 is 15 residues. Trimming pared 5 bases from V and 3 bases from J, leaving 16 bases between. This CDR3 reads CASSHRPLGYTEAFF. CDR3 in DNA: TGTGCCAGTAGTCACAGGCCCCTTGGTTACACTGAAGCTTTCTTT.

This clone was detected only once. The rearrangement links TRBV5-6 to TRBJ2-2; 7 nucleotides agree with TRBD1. Germline V gene sequence: CDR1 SGHDT, CDR2 YYEEEE. This CDR3 spans 14 amino acids. J was trimmed by 2 bases and V by 6 bases; bases with no gene match: 4. This chain's CDR3 is CASKRGRNTGELFF. The CDR3, as DNA: TGTGCCAGCAAGAGGGGGCGAAACACCGGGGAGCTGTTTTTT.

This clone appeared a few times. The rearrangement uses TRBV15 and TRBJ2-1, with D uncertain. V gave up 0 bases and J gave up 9 bases, with 12 bases separating them. Looked up from germline, CDR1 is LNHNV and CDR2 is YYDKDF (reference sequence). The CDR3 runs to 14 residues. The DNA for the CDR3 is TGTGCCACCAGCAGAGATAGTTTGGGCTCTGAGCAGTTCTTC. This encodes CATSRDSLGSEQFF.

The table lists this clone with a count of one. The gene calls are TRBV5-6 and TRBJ1-2, with D maybe TRBD1 (5 bases). CDR1 and CDR2 (germline): SGHDT, YYEEEE. The CDR3 spans 14 residues. Trimming removed 4 bases from V and 8 bases from J, with 18 bases in between. For the CDR3, the DNA is TGTGCCAGCAGCGTCCGGGACCGGCAAGGGGGCTACACCTTC. Amino acids: CASSVRDRQGGYTF.

The J gene is TRBJ2-3, the V gene TRBV5-4, with 8 bases fitting TRBD1. CDR3 length equals 15 residues. V gave up 7 bases and J gave up 0 bases; unmatched junction bases: 7. Germline V gives CDR1 SGHNT, CDR2 YYREEE (reference sequence). The CDR3 reads CASGQGDTSTDTQYF. In nucleotides, the CDR3 is TGTGCCAGCGGACAGGGAGATACTAGCACAGATACGCAGTATTTT. Using reference TRBV5-4 and TRBJ2-3 for the parts outside the CDR3, the full variable domain is ETGVTQSPTHLIKTRGQQVTLRCSSQSGHNTVSWYQQALGQGPQFIFQYYREEENGRGNFPPRFSGLQFPNYSSELNVNALELDDSALYLCASGQGDTSTDTQYFGPGTRLTVL.

The chain employs TRBV27 and TRBJ2-6, with a possible D match to TRBD2 (6 bases). There are 16 residues in the CDR3. Per the germline V gene, CDR1 is MNHEY and CDR2 is SMNVEV (reference sequence). V shed 4 bases and J shed 2 bases, with 12 bases lying between them. CDR3 in amino acids: CASSSLGGAGANVLTF. The CDR3 region has the DNA TGTGCCAGCAGTTCCCTAGGAGGGGCTGGGGCCAACGTCCTGACTTTC.

V is TRBV4-2 and J is TRBJ1-5; a possible D gene is TRBD1 (5 bases). Germline CDR1 is LGHNA and CDR2 is YNFKEQ. The CDR3 has 13 amino acids. The V end was cut by 8 bases, the J end by 4 bases, with 12 bases between. This chain's CDR3 is CASGFGGNQPQHF. CDR3 in DNA: TGTGCCAGCGGGTTCGGGGGAAATCAGCCCCAGCATTTT.

The rearrangement joins TRBV11-1 to TRBJ2-3; D ambiguous. The V and J ends lost 5 bases and 0 bases respectively, with 12 bases between them. This CDR3 has 15 amino acids. Germline loops: CDR1 SGHAT, CDR2 FQDESV (reference sequence). DNA of the CDR3: TGTGCCAGCAGCATCCGAGGCAGCAGCACAGATACGCAGTATTTT. This sequence encodes CASSIRGSSTDTQYF.

CDR3 nucleotide sequence: TGTGCCAGCAGCTTGGGGACTAGCGGGGGGGAAAACTCGGAGACCCAGTACTTC. Its translation is CASSLGTSGGENSETQYF. The V gene is TRBV7-2, the J gene TRBJ2-5, with 16 bases that match TRBD2. From germline, CDR1 is SGHTA and CDR2 FQGNSA. The CDR3 covers 18 residues. Trimming cost V 3 bases and J 5 bases; bases outside gene matches: 9.